The 23 T cell receptor beta chains below all came from one sample that was sequenced in a study of OX40 agonist ivuxolimab in advanced cancers. Measured with immunoSEQ multiplex PCR; TCRdb has only the in-frame clones, and not every one. This table holds 63,000 or so clones, roughly 83% found once. This sample comprised CD4+ or CD8+ T cells sorted from blood, obtained in a trial of the OX40 agonist ivuxolimab. The receptors were gathered from an adult with an advanced solid tumor such as melanoma, head and neck, liver or kidney cancer.

The V and J genes are TRBV29-1 and TRBJ2-2, with TRBD1 matching over 8 bases. Germline V lookup: CDR1 SQVTM, CDR2 ANQGSEA. The CDR3 contains 18 residues. V shed 6 bases, J shed 4 bases, and the junction held 19 bases outside the gene matches. The CDR3 spells CSVMGVAGGFRGTGELFF. CDR3 DNA: TGCAGCGTGATGGGTGTGGCAGGGGGCTTCAGGGGCACCGGGGAGCTGTTTTTT.

The chain links TRBV28 to TRBJ1-1, with D possibly being TRBD1 (6 bases). The CDR3 has 13 residues. Germline CDR1 MDHEN, CDR2 SYDVKM. Trimming stripped 7 bases from V and 9 bases from J, with 18 bases between. The CDR3 loop is CASTSSDSLKAFF. CDR3 DNA: TGTGCCAGCACTTCATCGGACAGTCTAAAAGCTTTCTTT.

The chain is built from TRBV15 and TRBJ1-6; the match to TRBD1 covers 9 bases. CDR1 and CDR2 (germline): LNHNV, YYDKDF (reference sequence). The V gene end was trimmed by 2 bases and the J gene end by 10 bases; junction bases not matched to a gene: 9. CDR3 length equals 16 residues. The CDR3 loop reads CATSRKPTGTGSPLHF. Here the CDR3 DNA reads TGTGCCACCAGCAGAAAACCGACAGGGACAGGGTCACCCCTCCACTTT. The variable domain in full, completed from reference TRBV15 and TRBJ1-6, reads DAMVIQNPRYQVTQFGKPVTLSCSQTLNHNVMYWYQQKSSQAPKLLFHYYDKDFNNEADTPDNFQSRRPNTSFCFLDIRSPGLGDTAMYLCATSRKPTGTGSPLHFGNGTRLTVT.

The count of this clone is one. The chain uses TRBV7-8 and TRBJ2-7; the D gene is possibly TRBD1 (6 bases). The length of the CDR3 is 14 residues. Trimming removed 5 bases at V and 2 bases at J, with 13 bases between. Germline assignment: CDR1 SGHVS and CDR2 FQNEAQ. CDR3 bases: TGTGCCAGCAGCATCCGGGACACAGCCTACGAGCAGTACTTC. Amino acid sequence: CASSIRDTAYEQYF.

In this sample, this clone turned up once. The V gene is TRBV5-4, the J gene TRBJ2-3, with unresolved D. V lost 0 bases and J lost 4, with 12 bases in between. The CDR3 length is 15 residues. Germline V gene sequence: CDR1 SGHNT, CDR2 YYREEE (reference sequence). Written as DNA, the CDR3 is TGTGCCAGCAGCTTGGATATCGTGGTGCCAGATACGCAGTATTTT. This codes for CASSLDIVVPDTQYF.

V is TRBV5-1 and J is TRBJ1-1, with unresolved D. Trimming took off 0 bases at V and 3 bases at J, with 12 bases between the two ends. The germline V gene encodes CDR1 SGHRS and CDR2 YFSETQ. This CDR3 region has 15 residues. CDR3 protein: CASSLGGRKDTEAFF. The CDR3 nucleotides are TGCGCCAGCAGCTTGGGCGGGAGAAAGGACACTGAAGCTTTCTTT.

The J gene is TRBJ2-3, the V gene TRBV19, with no clear D. The V end lost 5 bases, the J end lost 1 base, and 7 bases lay between the germline ends. This CDR3 has 13 residues. The germline V gene has CDR1 LNHDA and CDR2 SQIVND (reference sequence). The CDR3 nucleotides are TGTGCCAGTAGTGTCCGACGCACAGATACGCAGTATTTT. The encoded protein is CASSVRRTDTQYF.

This rearrangement joins TRBV30 to TRBJ2-7, with D maybe TRBD1 (6 bases). V was clipped by 0 bases and J by 6 bases, with 15 bases between them. CDR1 and CDR2 from the germline V gene are GTSNPN and SVGIG (reference sequence). The CDR3 loop spans 14 amino acids. The CDR3: CAWSVGRGITEQYF. For the CDR3, the DNA is TGTGCCTGGAGTGTCGGCAGGGGAATAACCGAGCAGTACTTC.

V is TRBV2 and J is TRBJ1-3; D is unresolved. The germline CDR1 and CDR2 sequences are SNHLY and FYNNEI. Deletions cut 7 bases from V and 0 bases from J, with 4 bases between. CDR3 length: 12 residues. The CDR3 DNA sequence: TGTGCCAGCACGTTCTCTGGAAACACCATATATTTT. Translating gives CASTFSGNTIYF. The full variable domain, its missing parts supplied by reference TRBV2 and TRBJ1-3, is EPEVTQTPSHQVTQMGQEVILRCVPISNHLYFYWYRQILGQKVEFLVSFYNNEISEKSEIFDDQFSVERPDGSNFTLKIRSTKLEDSAMYFCASTFSGNTIYFGEGSWLTVV.

The chain links TRBV20-1 to TRBJ2-5, with D hard to call. Trimming stripped 5 bases from V and 2 bases from J, with 3 bases between. This CDR3 comprises 10 residues. Germline V gives CDR1 DFQATT, CDR2 SNEGSKA (reference sequence). The CDR3 DNA follows: TGCAGTGCTCCGCAAGAGACCCAGTACTTC. Protein product: CSAPQETQYF.

V gene TRBV6-5 combines with J gene TRBJ2-5; D possibly uses TRBD1 or TRBD2 (5 bases each). The germline CDR1 and CDR2 sequences are MNHEY and SVGAGI. The CDR3 runs 14 residues. V lost 2 bases and J lost 4, with 11 bases in between. The CDR3 sequence is CASSYNGDGETQYF. The DNA for the CDR3 is TGTGCCAGCAGTTACAACGGGGACGGAGAGACCCAGTACTTC.

The chain uses TRBV7-2 and TRBJ2-7; the match to TRBD1 covers 8 bases. V lost 6 bases to trimming and J lost 6 bases; unmatched junction nucleotides: 10. This CDR3 has 14 amino acids. The V gene's germline CDR1 is SGHTA and CDR2 FQGNSA. CDR3 sequence (DNA): TGTGCCAGCAGTACCGGGACAGGAGGGCTCGAGCAGTACTTC. This gives the protein CASSTGTGGLEQYF.

The chain is built from TRBV2 and TRBJ1-5; 12 nucleotides agree with TRBD1. The CDR3 sequence is 16 residues long. Germline-derived CDR1 and CDR2 are SNHLY and FYNNEI. V shed 8 bases and J 2 bases; nucleotides not matched to a gene: 7. Here the CDR3 DNA reads TGTGCCAGCTCGGGACAGGGGGCTGTGGGCAATCAGCCCCAGCATTTT. As protein: CASSGQGAVGNQPQHF.

J is TRBJ1-4 and V is TRBV19; D is unclear. Per the germline V gene, CDR1 is LNHDA and CDR2 is SQIVND (reference sequence). The CDR3 is 14 residues long. V gave up 5 bases and J gave up 7 bases, with 14 bases separating them. The CDR3 reads CASSGGAQIEKLFF. Written as DNA, the CDR3 is TGTGCCAGTAGTGGCGGAGCACAAATTGAAAAACTGTTTTTT.

This chain uses TRBV30 with TRBJ1-1; D unresolved. V lost 3 bases, J lost 3 bases, and 11 bases lay in between. Germline CDR1 is GTSNPN and CDR2 is SVGIG (reference sequence). This CDR3 comprises 13 residues. The CDR3 region is CAWSLRGDTEAFF. The DNA for the CDR3 is TGTGCCTGGAGCCTACGGGGTGACACTGAAGCTTTCTTT.

The V and J genes are TRBV29-1 and TRBJ2-3; no clear D. In germline, CDR1 is SQVTM, CDR2 ANQGSEA. The CDR3 runs to 15 residues. V lost 6 bases to trimming and J lost 1 base, with 17 bases between them. CDR3 sequence: CSVRNGQKGTDTQYF. CDR3 DNA: TGCAGCGTGAGGAATGGGCAGAAAGGCACAGATACGCAGTATTTT.

The rearrangement links TRBV30 to TRBJ2-7, with TRBD1 identical over 11 bases. This CDR3 has 15 amino acids. The germline V gene encodes CDR1 GTSNPN and CDR2 SVGIG (reference sequence). The ends lost 0 bases at V and 2 bases at J; junction bases unmatched: 3. The CDR3 spells CAWSVGQGVPYEQYF. CDR3 coding DNA: TGTGCCTGGAGTGTGGGACAGGGGGTTCCCTACGAGCAGTACTTC.

This sequence joins TRBV6-6 and TRBJ1-2, with TRBD1 as a possible D gene (5 bases). The CDR3 is made up of 12 amino acids. Germline values: CDR1 MNHNY, CDR2 SVGAGI (reference sequence). The ends were cut back, 6 bases at V and 4 bases at J, with 9 bases in the middle. The CDR3 DNA reads TGTGCCAGCAGGACAGTGCTCTATGGCTACACCTTC. It codes for CASRTVLYGYTF.

There are a few counts of this clone. The V and J genes are TRBV6-6 and TRBJ2-3, with D possibly being TRBD1 (5 bases). V lost 4 bases and J lost 2, with 16 bases in between. The CDR3 length is 16 residues. The germline V gene encodes CDR1 MNHNY and CDR2 SVGAGI (reference sequence). The CDR3 DNA sequence: TGTGCCAGCAGTTCCCTCAGGGATACCATCACAGATACGCAGTATTTT. This codes for CASSSLRDTITDTQYF.

The chain joins TRBV5-6 to TRBJ2-1, with D maybe TRBD2 (5 bases). This CDR3 has 12 residues. Germline CDR1 reads SGHDT; CDR2 reads YYEEEE. Trimming removed 1 base at V and 10 bases at J, with 9 bases between. The CDR3 region is CASSLRVAEQFF. CDR3 coding DNA: TGTGCCAGCAGCTTGAGGGTAGCGGAGCAGTTCTTC.

This rearrangement joins TRBV7-2 to TRBJ1-2; D is unresolved. From germline, CDR1 is SGHTA and CDR2 FQGNSA. V lost 5 bases, J lost 3 bases, and 16 bases lay in between. The CDR3 consists of 15 residues. The CDR3: CASSLWTGADYGYTF. The DNA for the CDR3 is TGTGCCAGCAGCCTATGGACCGGAGCCGACTATGGCTACACCTTC.

J is TRBJ2-7 and V is TRBV5-4, with TRBD2 matching over 9 bases. This CDR3 contains 15 residues. CDR1 and CDR2 from the germline V gene are SGHNT and YYREEE (reference sequence). V shed 4 bases, J shed 4 bases, and the junction held 9 bases outside the gene matches. CDR3 in DNA: TGTGCCAGCAGCCTAAATAGCGGGGGCCATTACGAGCAGTACTTC. Translating gives CASSLNSGGHYEQYF.

This chain uses TRBV19 with TRBJ2-2, with 7 bases lining up with TRBD2. Unmatched junction bases numbered 15, after V lost 7 bases and J lost 4 bases. This CDR3 region has 17 residues. Germline V CDR1 and CDR2: LNHDA, SQIVND (reference sequence). In DNA, the CDR3 is TGTGCCAGTACCGGAGAGCGGGGCGGGAGCGGCACCGGGGAGCTGTTTTTT. Its translation is CASTGERGGSGTGELFF.